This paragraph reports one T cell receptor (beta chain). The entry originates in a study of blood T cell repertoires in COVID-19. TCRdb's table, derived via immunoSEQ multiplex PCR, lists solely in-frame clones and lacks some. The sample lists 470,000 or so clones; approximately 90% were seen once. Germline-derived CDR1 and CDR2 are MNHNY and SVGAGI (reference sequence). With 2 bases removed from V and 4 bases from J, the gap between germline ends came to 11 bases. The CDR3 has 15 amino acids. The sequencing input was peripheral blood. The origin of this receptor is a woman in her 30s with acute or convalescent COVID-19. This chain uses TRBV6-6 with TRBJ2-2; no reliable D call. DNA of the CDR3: TGTGCCAGCAGTTACGTTCAGTCGGGCACCGGGGAGCTGTTTTTT. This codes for CASSYVQSGTGELFF.